This TCR beta chain is from a study of T cells in Graves' hyperthyroidism and ophthalmopathy (dated by TCRdb to the late 2010s). Background for the entire study: Peripheral blood was collected at initial diagnosis, before any treatment. Prospective prediction of ophthalmopathy was tested in an independent validation cohort consisting of 18 to 20 hyperthyroidism patients and approximately 16 patients who later progressed to ophthalmopathy. The study also compared thyroid tissue and blood T-cell repertoires from 5 to 7 Graves' hyperthyroidism patients. The roughly 100 discovery patients were randomly split 7:3 into training and test sets. TCR V-J signatures able to tell the groups apart were searched for in a discovery cohort of 100 patients, of whom 43 had Graves' ophthalmopathy and 55 to 60 had stable Graves' hyperthyroidism. The paper describes TCR Vbeta CDR3 sequencing of 135 peripheral blood samples, made up of some 42 ophthalmopathy patients, more than 70 hyperthyroidism patients and about 17 progressor patients. Once sampling was done, hyperthyroidism patients were given methimazole at a starting dose of 30 mg daily, whereas ophthalmopathy patients were given high-dose intravenous methylprednisolone. What the research found in general, with its limitations: Most expanded thyroid clonotypes (frequency above 0.001) were also detected in blood, suggesting blood repertoires may reflect thyroid immune responses. A model built on a 13 V-J signature distinguished ophthalmopathy from stable hyperthyroidism, reaching roughly 88% sensitivity and about 81% specificity in cross-validation and 80%/75% in testing. In validation, the model predicted progression to ophthalmopathy with 55% to 71% sensitivity and approximately 74% specificity, a median of around six months before onset. No statistical method was used to fix the sample size in advance, and group allocation was not hidden from the investigators.

Amplification of TCR beta CDR3 regions was carried out from RNA transcripts. A first-round RT-PCR of the TCR CDR3 used the HTBI primer set with the Qiagen OneStep RT-PCR kit. Libraries were constructed in a second round of multiplex PCR, after which size selection and purification were carried out. Paired-end sequencing of the libraries was performed with 100 bp reads on an Illumina HiSeq2000. Regarding the original processing steps: SOAPnuke was used to process the raw data, removing reads that contained adapters or uncalled bases, had a mean Phred below 15, or lacked an exact match to the constant primer or identifier. COPE v1.2.5 was used to merge the high-quality paired reads, and each unique nucleotide sequence was defined as a clonotype. MiTCR v1.1 was used to align clonotypes to the IMGT TRBV, TRBD and TRBJ reference segments. The analysis included only V-J combinations with a frequency above 0.0001, which together covered 98% to 99.2% of the repertoires. A TCS score was defined as the ratio of F50 (clonal expansion) to E x V (chaos), with BLOSUM62-based TCRdist applied between CDR3 peptides within each V-J. Welch's t-statistics and random forest reduced roughly 500 V-J features to 10 to 15, which were used in a naive Bayes classifier (R e1071). In TCRdb, the public reads were trimmed at Q25 with fastp and aligned with MiXCR, with productive beta chains retained. Each entry merges the rows of one CDR3 protein and shows their most common DNA and genes. Here the V and J calls rest on TCRdb's processing, not on the authors' analysis. The sample table shows 650,000 to 700,000 distinct CDR3 sequences, and roughly 17% are seen once. Around 15% of the sample comes from the top ten.

Graves' hyperthyroidism was defined as stable when no progression to ophthalmopathy occurred over 18 months of follow-up. Hyperthyroidism patients were newly diagnosed, with disease duration under 2 months, and aged 18 to 65 years. Patients with uncontrolled infections, other autoimmune diseases, pregnancy or lactation were excluded. Diagnoses relied on clinical symptoms, serum thyroxine and TRAb, thyroid ultrasound and orbital computed tomography. Ficoll-Paque density gradient centrifugation was used to isolate PBMCs from around 10 ml of fresh peripheral blood. Trizol reagent was used to extract total RNA, and RNA quality was then checked on an Agilent 2100 Bioanalyzer. This clonotype has at least ten counts. It has no known antigen specificity. No base-level quality is on record; no much larger clone is a single base apart. The junction shows trimming of 8 bases on V and 4 bases on J, plus 14 bases between the germline ends. The CDR3 contains 13 residues, cysteine and phenylalanine counted. Solely the CDR3 DNA is kept, with 39 bases framed from the first base.

Here the chain combines TRBV12-3 or TRBV12-4 and TRBJ1-2; the D region possibly corresponds to TRBD1 (5 bases align). This TCR was sampled from a man aged 50 to 60 with Graves' hyperthyroidism. Sequenced sample: blood. The nucleotide sequence reads TGTGCCAGCGCCGTTGGGGGTGGCTATGGCTACACCTTC. This gives the protein CASAVGGGYGYTF.